This is a list of T cell receptor beta chains from one sample in a study of T cell repertoires in cytomegalovirus infection. Antigens for these TCRs are unknown. MiXCR was run by TCRdb on the reads, yielding one entry per CDR3 protein. The table includes 340,000 or so distinct CDR3 sequences, just under 25% detected once. Sequenced material: cultured PBMCs, taken from culture after CMV antigen stimulation. These receptor sequences come from a human donor in good health (CMV status not recorded). Some clones in this sample may be carry-over from other donors' samples. Each CDR3 is given with its conserved first and last residue. D genes are given only for firm matches. Clone size is not always given. Where it is, it says once, few, many or a class for expanded clones.

v_gene	d_gene	abundance	j_gene	CDR3nt	CDR3aa
TRBV10-3	TRBD1	.	TRBJ1-4	TGTGCCACCAGACCCGGACAGGGGGGTGAAAAACTGTTTTTT	CATRPGQGGEKLFF
TRBV7-6	TRBD1	.	TRBJ1-2	TGTGCCAGCAGCCAGGGACAGGGAAGGTACACCTTC	CASSQGQGRYTF
TRBV6-2/TRBV6-3	.	few	TRBJ2-2	TGTGCCAGCAGTTACTTAGGACGGGCGAACACCGGGGAGCTGTTTTTT	CASSYLGRANTGELFF
TRBV7-9	TRBD2	.	TRBJ2-3	TGTGCCAGCAGCGTGACTAGCGGGAGAGATACGCAGTATTTT	CASSVTSGRDTQYF
TRBV4-2	TRBD2	.	TRBJ2-7	TGTGCCAGCAGCCAAACGATGGGTCCTAGCGGTTCCTACGAGCAGTACTTC	CASSQTMGPSGSYEQYF
TRBV25-1	TRBD2	many	TRBJ2-6	TGTGCCAGCAGTGGACCTAGCGGCACTTACTCTGGGGCCAACGTCCTGACTTTC	CASSGPSGTYSGANVLTF
TRBV5-1	.	many	TRBJ1-2	TGCGCCAGCAGCTTGGCCCGGACAGCTATGGCGGGTGGCTACACCTTC	CASSLARTAMAGGYTF
TRBV15	TRBD1	once	TRBJ2-6	TGTGCCACCGGGACAGGGCCGATCTCTGGGGCCAACGTCCTGACTTTC	CATGTGPISGANVLTF
TRBV29-1	TRBD1	.	TRBJ2-7	TGCAGCGTTCGGGAGACAGGGGATTTAGGTACGCAGTACTTC	CSVRETGDLGTQYF
TRBV20-1	.	.	TRBJ1-2	TGCAGTGCCTGGGGATCTTACGATGGCTACACCTTC	CSAWGSYDGYTF
TRBV24-1	.	.	TRBJ2-1	TGTGCCACCAGTGCTGTGACTACCCATGAGCAGTTCTTC	CATSAVTTHEQFF
TRBV29-1	TRBD2	.	TRBJ2-1	TGCAGCGCTGGGACTAGCGGAGTTAATGAGCAGTTCTTC	CSAGTSGVNEQFF
TRBV7-8	.	.	TRBJ2-5	TGTGCCAGCAGCTTATATTCGCTAACCCAAGAGACCCAGTACTTC	CASSLYSLTQETQYF
TRBV2	.	few	TRBJ2-6	TGTGCCAGCAGCTACCCTAGTGGGCCTGGTGGGGCCAACGTCCTGACTTTC	CASSYPSGPGGANVLTF
TRBV11-3	.	many	TRBJ1-4	TGTGCCAGCAGCTACGGACGGAGGGTGGATGAAAAACTGTTTTTT	CASSYGRRVDEKLFF
TRBV12-3/TRBV12-4	TRBD2	few	TRBJ2-1	TGTGCCAGCAGTTTAAGCGGGAAAGGTGAGCAGTTCTTC	CASSLSGKGEQFF
TRBV20-1	TRBD2	few	TRBJ2-5	TGCAGTGCTAGACTAGCGGGAGTGGAAGAGACCCAGTACTTC	CSARLAGVEETQYF
TRBV29-1	.	.	TRBJ2-1	TGCAGCGTTGGTCCTCCTTTGCGCCACAATGAGCAGTTCTTC	CSVGPPLRHNEQFF
TRBV6-1	.	many	TRBJ2-7	TGTGCCAGCAGTGAAGGGTTAGGCCTCGAGCAGTACTTC	CASSEGLGLEQYF
TRBV6-1	TRBD1	few	TRBJ2-5	TGTGCCACCACTGTCGGGACAGGTCTCCAAGAGACCCAGTACTTC	CATTVGTGLQETQYF
TRBV7-2	.	many	TRBJ2-3	TGTGCCAGCAGCTTAGCCCAAATGTACAGCACAGATACGCAGTATTTT	CASSLAQMYSTDTQYF
TRBV4-3	.	.	TRBJ1-1	TGCGCCAGCAGCCAAGGCGCGGGGTATGGCACTGAAGCTTTCTTT	CASSQGAGYGTEAFF
TRBV25-1	.	many	TRBJ1-3	TGTGCCAGCAGTGAGGCAGGCTCTGGAAACACCATATATTTT	CASSEAGSGNTIYF
TRBV19	.	.	TRBJ1-5	TGTGCCAGCCGGACAAATTGGGACGCTTGGGCCCAGCATTTT	CASRTNWDAWAQHF
TRBV28	.	.	TRBJ1-1	TGTGCCAGCAGCGGGGTATTGAACACTGAAGCTTTCTTT	CASSGVLNTEAFF
TRBV15	.	.	TRBJ2-5	TGTGCCACCAGCAGAGATGGAGCGGCCCAAGAGACCCAGTACTTC	CATSRDGAAQETQYF
TRBV24-1	.	.	TRBJ2-1	TGTGCCACCAGTGATCACAAGCGGGCCAGCTCCTACAATGAGCAGTTCTTC	CATSDHKRASSYNEQFF